A single sample is the source of the 14 T cell receptor beta chains below, sequenced in a study of Ad26.COV2.S vaccination and SARS-CoV-2 variants. Treatment indicated: around 19 received Ad26.COV2.S at low or high dose, single or two shots; five or six received placebo; per-sample allocation not given. Specimen acquisition occurred on day 63 following the initial vaccine or placebo injection. The method was immunoSEQ multiplex PCR; TCRdb's version includes in-frame clones alone and lacks a portion of them. This table has approximately 300,000 clones, 70% to 90% appearing once. Material: peripheral blood, obtained in a trial of Ad26.COV2.S vaccine versus placebo. Source of these receptors: a person between 18 and 65 years old who received the Ad26.COV2.S COVID-19 vaccine or a placebo.

The chain has TRBV2 and TRBJ2-2; 9 nucleotides line up with TRBD2. CDR1 and CDR2 (germline): SNHLY, FYNNEI. V was clipped by 8 bases and J by 5 bases; unmatched bases: 6. The CDR3 length is 14 residues. The CDR3 DNA reads as TGTGCCAGCCTTGCGGGGGGGCAAACCGGGGAGCTGTTTTTT. Encoded protein: CASLAGGQTGELFF.

The rearrangement uses TRBV2 and TRBJ2-5, with D possibly matching TRBD2 (6 bases). With 3 bases removed from V and 2 bases from J, the gap between germline ends came to 10 bases. Germline CDR1 reads SNHLY; CDR2 reads FYNNEI. CDR3 size: 14 residues. CDR3 sequence (DNA): TGTGCCAGCAGTGACTGGACTATTCAAGAGACCCAGTACTTC. Amino acid sequence: CASSDWTIQETQYF. The full variable domain, in which reference TRBV2 and TRBJ2-5 provide the parts outside the CDR3, is EPEVTQTPSHQVTQMGQEVILRCVPISNHLYFYWYRQILGQKVEFLVSFYNNEISEKSEIFDDQFSVERPDGSNFTLKIRSTKLEDSAMYFCASSDWTIQETQYFGPGTRLLVL.

V and J are TRBV25-1 and TRBJ1-2; D perhaps matches TRBD1 (5 bases). CDR1 MGHDK and CDR2 SYGVNS come from the germline V gene. V was shortened by 1 base and J by 2 bases, with 8 bases between the two germline ends. The CDR3 contains 14 residues. CDR3 amino acids: CASSELGGNYGYTF. In nucleotides, the CDR3 is TGTGCCAGCAGTGAATTGGGGGGGAACTATGGCTACACCTTC.

V usage is TRBV9 and J usage is TRBJ1-4; no reliable D call. V was shortened by 4 bases and J by 5 bases, with 15 bases between the two germline ends. Germline-derived CDR1 and CDR2 are SGDLS and YYNGEE. The CDR3 runs to 15 residues. CDR3 protein: CASSPHPGGNEKLFF. In nucleotides, the CDR3 is TGTGCCAGCAGCCCTCACCCGGGCGGGAATGAAAAACTGTTTTTT. The entire variable domain, with the rest obtained from reference TRBV9 and TRBJ1-4, is as follows: DSGVTQTPKHLITATGQRVTLRCSPRSGDLSVYWYQQSLDQGLQFLIQYYNGEERAKGNILERFSAQQFPDLHSELNLSSLELGDSALYFCASSPHPGGNEKLFFGSGTQLSVL.

The V gene is TRBV5-8, the J gene TRBJ2-5, with D maybe TRBD2 (5 bases). This CDR3 has 14 amino acids. The germline V and J ends were trimmed by 0 bases and 0 bases, with 6 bases remaining between them. CDR1 is SGHTS, CDR2 YDEGEE, per germline. CDR3 coding DNA: TGTGCCAGCAGCTTGGGGGAGTACCAAGAGACCCAGTACTTC. Protein product: CASSLGEYQETQYF. Full variable domain (rest looked up from reference TRBV5-8 and TRBJ2-5): EAGVTQSPTHLIKTRGQQATLRCSPISGHTSVYWYQQALGLGLQFLLWYDEGEERNRGNFPPRFSGRQFPNYSSELNVNALELEDSALYLCASSLGEYQETQYFGPGTRLLVL.

This clone was counted only a few times. V usage is TRBV7-9 and J usage is TRBJ1-2; TRBD1 aligns across 9 bases. This CDR3 is 15 amino acids long. Trimming cost V 4 bases and J 5 bases; bases outside gene matches: 8. The germline V gene has CDR1 SEHNR and CDR2 FQNEAQ (reference sequence). Written as DNA, the CDR3 is TGTGCCAGCAGCTGGGCAACAGGGGGCGCTTATGGCTACACCTTC. This codes for CASSWATGGAYGYTF.

The chain couples TRBV2 to TRBJ1-4; unclear D gene. The V gene lost 0 bases and the J gene lost 15 bases, with 14 bases spanning the gap. CDR1 is SNHLY, CDR2 FYNNEI, per germline. CDR3 length: 13 residues. The CDR3 region is CASSEAVRQRLFF. The DNA of the CDR3 is TGTGCCAGCAGTGAAGCCGTTCGCCAAAGGTTGTTTTTT.

This chain joins TRBV14 and TRBJ1-4, with D possibly matching TRBD1 (5 bases). CDR1 and CDR2 from the germline V gene are SGHDN and FVKESK. CDR3 length equals 16 residues. V was pared by 4 bases and J by 2 bases, with 14 bases between. The CDR3: CASSPLGASTNEKLFF. The CDR3 DNA follows: TGTGCCAGCAGCCCGTTAGGGGCGTCGACTAATGAAAAACTGTTTTTT.

The rearrangement joins TRBV19 to TRBJ1-5; TRBD1 matches at 8 bases. Germline CDR1 reads LNHDA; CDR2 reads SQIVND (reference sequence). CDR3 length: 12 amino acids. This CDR3 reads CATGGRNQPQHF. The DNA of the CDR3 is TGTGCTACAGGGGGTCGCAATCAGCCCCAGCATTTT.

In its sample, this clone was seen once. The chain uses TRBV9 and TRBJ2-1; 8 bases line up with TRBD1. This CDR3 comprises 16 residues. Germline CDR1 reads SGDLS; CDR2 reads YYNGEE. The V segment lost 2 bases and the J segment 7 bases; nucleotides outside the gene matches: 11. CDR3 sequence reads: CASSVAGDRFVNEQFF. The CDR3 region has the DNA TGTGCCAGCAGCGTGGCCGGGGACAGGTTTGTTAATGAGCAGTTCTTC.

The genes are TRBV27 and TRBJ2-3; D may match TRBD1 or TRBD2 (5 bases each). This CDR3 has 15 residues. The germline V gene encodes CDR1 MNHEY and CDR2 SMNVEV (reference sequence). Trimming took off 1 base at V and 5 bases at J, with 13 bases between the two ends. CDR3 sequence: CASSLLDGDGDTQYF. CDR3 bases: TGTGCCAGCAGTTTATTGGACGGGGACGGAGATACGCAGTATTTT.

V and J are TRBV6-5 and TRBJ2-1, with TRBD2 matching 10 bases. The ends lost 8 bases at V and 4 bases at J; junction bases unmatched: 8. From germline, CDR1 is MNHEY and CDR2 SVGAGI. This CDR3 has 15 amino acids. CDR3 bases: TGTGCCAGCCTTACCAGCGGGGGGGGATACAATGAGCAGTTCTTC. Amino acids: CASLTSGGGYNEQFF.

The J gene is TRBJ2-7, the V gene TRBV27; TRBD2 aligns across 12 bases. This CDR3 has 15 amino acids. Per germline, CDR1 MNHEY and CDR2 SMNVEV (reference sequence). Losses at the gene ends were 2 bases for V and 2 bases for J; bases not matched to a gene: 1. Here the CDR3 reads CASSLRLAGAYEQYF. CDR3 sequence (DNA): TGTGCCAGCAGTTTAAGACTAGCGGGGGCCTACGAGCAGTACTTC.

The sample holds one count of this clone. V is TRBV18 and J is TRBJ2-3; D is uncertain. Trimming cost V 2 bases and J 2 bases, with 8 bases left between them. The CDR3 consists of 14 residues. From germline, CDR1 is KGHSH and CDR2 LQKENI. In nucleotides, the CDR3 is TGTGCCAGCTCACCAGTTGGCGACACAGATACGCAGTATTTT. Its protein is CASSPVGDTDTQYF.